Listed here are 4 T cell receptor beta chains from one sample, sequenced in a study of blood T cell repertoires in COVID-19. Assay: immunoSEQ multiplex PCR; the TCRdb copy retains only in-frame clones and omits some. Of 300,000 or so clones detected, about nine tenths appear once; the ten largest clones hold around 9.3%. Sequenced input: PBMCs or T cells enriched from blood (not recorded which). The receptors originated from a woman between 18 and 29 years old who had recovered from COVID-19.

This rearrangement joins TRBV29-1 to TRBJ1-1; possibly TRBD1 for D (5 bases). The CDR3 length is 17 residues. Germline V gene sequence: CDR1 SQVTM, CDR2 ANQGSEA. V gave up 6 bases and J gave up 3 bases, with 26 bases separating them. The CDR3 bases are TGCAGCGTCCGCCGGGGGTTCGGCGTAGGACGGGACACTGAAGCTTTCTTT. This encodes CSVRRGFGVGRDTEAFF.

This clone was detected only a few times. V is TRBV27 and J is TRBJ1-6, with 9 bases matching TRBD1. CDR1 and CDR2 (germline): MNHEY, SMNVEV (reference sequence). J gave up 5 bases and V 4 bases, and 0 bases lay outside the gene matches. This CDR3 is built from 14 residues. CDR3 bases: TGTGCCAGCAGTTGGACAGGGGATAATTCACCCCTCCACTTT. It codes for CASSWTGDNSPLHF.

The CDR3 loop is CASSLGFSGGAETQYF. CDR3 sequence (DNA): TGCGCCAGCAGCTTGGGATTTAGCGGGGGGGCGGAGACCCAGTACTTC. The chain uses TRBV5-1 and TRBJ2-5; 11 bases match TRBD2. The CDR3 runs to 16 residues. The ends lost 0 bases at V and 5 bases at J; junction bases unmatched: 6. Germline V gene sequence: CDR1 SGHRS, CDR2 YFSETQ.

This rearrangement joins TRBV28 to TRBJ2-1; D may be TRBD2 (5 bases). The germline CDR1 and CDR2 sequences are MDHEN and SYDVKM. V lost 2 bases and J lost 0, with 8 bases in between. There are 15 residues in the CDR3. The CDR3 spells CASSLGGASYNEQFF. In DNA, the CDR3 is TGTGCCAGCAGTTTAGGAGGAGCCTCCTACAATGAGCAGTTCTTC.